The T cell receptor (beta chain) under discussion was sequenced for a study of technical replicates of blood from a few donors listed by TCRdb under 2017. The protocol used for the library was the immunoSEQ multiplex PCR assay. TCRdb's version of the immuneACCESS table is confined to in-frame rearrangements and falls short of the full clone set. An unresolved V gene accounts for under half of the shortfall where checked; the remainder is of unknown origin. In all, the sample holds some 60,000 clones, and around 87% of those were seen once. The ten largest clones represent around 4.9% of the sample. V loses 0 bases of germline sequence and J loses 10 bases, and the interval between the two ends is 11 bases. CDR1 and CDR2, looked up from the germline V gene, are SGHRS and YFSETQ. Spanning cysteine to phenylalanine, the CDR3 consists of 14 amino acids. Only the CDR3 DNA stays, 42 bases, in frame from base 1.

The sample holds one count of this clone. Which antigen it targets is not known. No quality values exist for individual bases; no much larger clone is one base distant. The chain was built from TRBV5-1 and TRBJ1-6; TRBD1 is a possible D gene, resting on 5 matching bases. The material sequenced was PBMCs. This receptor was obtained from a human donor in good health. Some clones in this sample may be carry-over from other donors' samples. The nucleotides read TGCGCCAGCAGCTTGGAGGGGTTTGGGTCACCCCTCCACTTT. Its amino acids are CASSLEGFGSPLHF.